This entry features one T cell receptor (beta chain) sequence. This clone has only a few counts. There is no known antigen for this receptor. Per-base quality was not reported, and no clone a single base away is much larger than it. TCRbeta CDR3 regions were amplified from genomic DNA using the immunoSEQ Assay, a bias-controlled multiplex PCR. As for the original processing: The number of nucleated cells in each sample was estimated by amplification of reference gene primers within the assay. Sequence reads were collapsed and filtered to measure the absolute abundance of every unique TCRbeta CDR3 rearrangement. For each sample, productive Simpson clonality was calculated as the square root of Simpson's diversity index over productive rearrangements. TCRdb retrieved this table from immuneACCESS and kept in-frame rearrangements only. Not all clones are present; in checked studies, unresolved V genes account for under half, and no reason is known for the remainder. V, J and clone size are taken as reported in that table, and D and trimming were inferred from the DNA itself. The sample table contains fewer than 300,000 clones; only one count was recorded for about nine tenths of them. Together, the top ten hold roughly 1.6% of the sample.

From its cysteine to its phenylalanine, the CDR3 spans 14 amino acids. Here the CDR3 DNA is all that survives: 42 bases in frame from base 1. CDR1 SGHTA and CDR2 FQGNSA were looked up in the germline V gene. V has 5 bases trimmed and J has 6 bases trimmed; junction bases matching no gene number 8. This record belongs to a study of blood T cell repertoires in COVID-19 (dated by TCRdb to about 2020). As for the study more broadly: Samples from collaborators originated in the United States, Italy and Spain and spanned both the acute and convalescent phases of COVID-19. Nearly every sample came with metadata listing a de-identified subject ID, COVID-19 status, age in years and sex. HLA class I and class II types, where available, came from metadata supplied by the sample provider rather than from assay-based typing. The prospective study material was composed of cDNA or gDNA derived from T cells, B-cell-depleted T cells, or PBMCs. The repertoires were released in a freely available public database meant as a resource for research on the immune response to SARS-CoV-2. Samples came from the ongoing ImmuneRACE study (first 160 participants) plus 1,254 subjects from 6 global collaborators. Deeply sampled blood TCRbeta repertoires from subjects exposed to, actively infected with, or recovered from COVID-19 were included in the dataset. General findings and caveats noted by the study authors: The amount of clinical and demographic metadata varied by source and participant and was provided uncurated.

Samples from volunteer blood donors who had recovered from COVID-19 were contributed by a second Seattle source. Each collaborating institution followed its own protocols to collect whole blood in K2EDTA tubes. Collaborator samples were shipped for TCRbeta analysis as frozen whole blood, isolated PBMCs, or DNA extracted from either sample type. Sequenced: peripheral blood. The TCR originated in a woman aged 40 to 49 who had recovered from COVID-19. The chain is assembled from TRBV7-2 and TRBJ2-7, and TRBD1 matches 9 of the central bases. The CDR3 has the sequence CASSKGGTGPEQYF. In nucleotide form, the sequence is TGTGCCAGCAGCAAAGGGGGGACAGGGCCCGAGCAGTACTTC.